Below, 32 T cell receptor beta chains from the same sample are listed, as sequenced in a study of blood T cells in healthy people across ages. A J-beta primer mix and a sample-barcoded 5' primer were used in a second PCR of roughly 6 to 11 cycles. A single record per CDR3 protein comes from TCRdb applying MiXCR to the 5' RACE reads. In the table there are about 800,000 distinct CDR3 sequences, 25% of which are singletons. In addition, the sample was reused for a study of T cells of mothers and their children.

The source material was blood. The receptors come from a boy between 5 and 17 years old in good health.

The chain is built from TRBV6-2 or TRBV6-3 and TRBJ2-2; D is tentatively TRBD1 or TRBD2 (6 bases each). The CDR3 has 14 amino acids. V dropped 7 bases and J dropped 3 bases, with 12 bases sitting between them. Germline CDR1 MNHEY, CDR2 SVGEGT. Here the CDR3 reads CASNPGDYTGELFF. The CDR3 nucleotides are TGTGCCAGCAACCCAGGGGACTACACCGGGGAGCTGTTTTTT.

The CDR3 sequence: CASSLGGGYADTQYF. The CDR3 DNA reads TGCGCCAGCAGCTTGGGCGGGGGGTACGCAGATACGCAGTATTTT. The chain links TRBV5-1 to TRBJ2-3; 8 positions agree with TRBD2. This CDR3 has 15 residues. V lost 0 bases and J lost 4; bases outside the gene matches: 4. Germline V lookup: CDR1 SGHRS, CDR2 YFSETQ.

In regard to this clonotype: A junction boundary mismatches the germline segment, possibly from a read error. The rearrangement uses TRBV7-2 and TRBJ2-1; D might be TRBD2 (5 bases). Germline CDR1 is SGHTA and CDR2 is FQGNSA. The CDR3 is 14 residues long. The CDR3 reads CASEDWRTYNKQFF. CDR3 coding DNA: TGTGCCAGCGAAGACTGGAGGACCTACAATAAGCAGTTCTTC.

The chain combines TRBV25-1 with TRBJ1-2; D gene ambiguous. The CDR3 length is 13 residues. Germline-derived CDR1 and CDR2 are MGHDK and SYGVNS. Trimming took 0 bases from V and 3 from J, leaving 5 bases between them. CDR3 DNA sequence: TGTGCCAGCAGTGAATATCTGGACTATGGCTACACCTTC. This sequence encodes CASSEYLDYGYTF.

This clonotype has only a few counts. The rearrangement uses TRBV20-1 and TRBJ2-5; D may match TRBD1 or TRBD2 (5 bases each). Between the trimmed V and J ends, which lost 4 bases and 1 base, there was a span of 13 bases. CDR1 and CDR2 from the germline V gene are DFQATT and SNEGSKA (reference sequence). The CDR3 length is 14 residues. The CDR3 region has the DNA TGCAGTGCTACGCCCGGGACCACCCAAGAGACCCAGTACTTC. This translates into CSATPGTTQETQYF.

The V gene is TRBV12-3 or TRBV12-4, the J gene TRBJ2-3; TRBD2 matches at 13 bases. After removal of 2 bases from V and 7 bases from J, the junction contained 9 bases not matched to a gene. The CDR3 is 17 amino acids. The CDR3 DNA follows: TGTGCCAGCAGTTTACGGTTGGGGACTAGCGGGGTGAATACGCAGTATTTT. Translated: CASSLRLGTSGVNTQYF.

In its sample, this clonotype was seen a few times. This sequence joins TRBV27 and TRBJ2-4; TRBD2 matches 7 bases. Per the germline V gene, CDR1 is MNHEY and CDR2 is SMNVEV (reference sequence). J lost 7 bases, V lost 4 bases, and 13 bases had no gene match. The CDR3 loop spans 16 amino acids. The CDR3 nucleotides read TGTGCCAGCAGTTCCTCAGGACTAGTTGAGAGGAACATTCAGTACTTC. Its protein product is CASSSSGLVERNIQYF.

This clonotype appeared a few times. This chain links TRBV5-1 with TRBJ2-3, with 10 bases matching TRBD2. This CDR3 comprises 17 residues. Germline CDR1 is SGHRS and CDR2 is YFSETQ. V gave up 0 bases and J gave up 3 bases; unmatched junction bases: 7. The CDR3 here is CASSLVASGRPTDTQYF. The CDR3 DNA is TGCGCCAGCAGCTTGGTTGCTAGCGGGAGACCTACAGATACGCAGTATTTT.

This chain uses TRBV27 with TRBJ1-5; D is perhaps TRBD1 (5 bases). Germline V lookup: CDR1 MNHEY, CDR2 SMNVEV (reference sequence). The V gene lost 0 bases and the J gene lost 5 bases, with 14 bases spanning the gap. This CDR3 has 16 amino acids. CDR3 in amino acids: CASSLSAGPRDQPQHF. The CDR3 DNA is TGTGCCAGCAGTTTATCGGCAGGGCCGAGGGATCAGCCCCAGCATTTT.

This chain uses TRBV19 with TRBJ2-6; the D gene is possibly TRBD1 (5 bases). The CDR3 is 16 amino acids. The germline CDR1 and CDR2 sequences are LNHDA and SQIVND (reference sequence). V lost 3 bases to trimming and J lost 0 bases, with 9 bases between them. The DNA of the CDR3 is TGTGCCAGTAGTATTAGACAGAGCTCTGGGGCCAACGTCCTGACTTTC. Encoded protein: CASSIRQSSGANVLTF.

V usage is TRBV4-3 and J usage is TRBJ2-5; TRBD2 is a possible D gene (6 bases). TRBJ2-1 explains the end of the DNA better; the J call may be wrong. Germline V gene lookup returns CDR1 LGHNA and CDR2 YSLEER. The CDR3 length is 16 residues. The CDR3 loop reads CASSPVSGTCRNEQFF. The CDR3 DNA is TGCGCCAGCAGCCCAGTCTCCGGGACTTGTAGGAATGAGCAGTTCTTC.

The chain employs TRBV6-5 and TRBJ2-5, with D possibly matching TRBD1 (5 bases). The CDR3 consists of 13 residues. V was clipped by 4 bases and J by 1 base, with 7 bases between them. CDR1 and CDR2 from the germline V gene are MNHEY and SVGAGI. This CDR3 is CASSSGIQETQYF. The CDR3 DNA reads TGTGCCAGCAGTTCAGGGATCCAAGAGACCCAGTACTTC.

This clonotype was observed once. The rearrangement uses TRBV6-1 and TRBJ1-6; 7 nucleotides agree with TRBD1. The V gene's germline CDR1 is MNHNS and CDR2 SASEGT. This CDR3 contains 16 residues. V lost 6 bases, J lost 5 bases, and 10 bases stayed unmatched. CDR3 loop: CASRVGRGPNNSPLHF. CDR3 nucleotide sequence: TGTGCCAGCAGGGTTGGGAGGGGGCCTAATAATTCACCCCTCCACTTT.

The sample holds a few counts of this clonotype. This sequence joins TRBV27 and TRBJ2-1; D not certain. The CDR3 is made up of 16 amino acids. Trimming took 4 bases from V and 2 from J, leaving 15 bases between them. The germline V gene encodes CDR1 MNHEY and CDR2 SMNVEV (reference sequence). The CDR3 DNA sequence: TGTGCCAGCAGTTCCGCGGCCTTGGGCGCCTACAATGAGCAGTTCTTC. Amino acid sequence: CASSSAALGAYNEQFF.

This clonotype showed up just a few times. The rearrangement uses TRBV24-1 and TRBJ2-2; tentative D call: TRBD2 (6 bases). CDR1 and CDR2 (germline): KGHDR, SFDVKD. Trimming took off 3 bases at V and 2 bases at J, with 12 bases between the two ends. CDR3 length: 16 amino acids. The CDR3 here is CATSDPSAGNTGELFF. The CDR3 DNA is TGTGCCACCAGTGATCCTAGCGCCGGAAACACCGGGGAGCTGTTTTTT.

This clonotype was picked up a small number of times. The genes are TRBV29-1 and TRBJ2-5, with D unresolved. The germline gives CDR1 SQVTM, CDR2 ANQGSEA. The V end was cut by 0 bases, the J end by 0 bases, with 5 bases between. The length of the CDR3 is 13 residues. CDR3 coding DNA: TGCAGCGTTGAAGACCCAGACCAAGAGACCCAGTACTTC. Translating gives CSVEDPDQETQYF.

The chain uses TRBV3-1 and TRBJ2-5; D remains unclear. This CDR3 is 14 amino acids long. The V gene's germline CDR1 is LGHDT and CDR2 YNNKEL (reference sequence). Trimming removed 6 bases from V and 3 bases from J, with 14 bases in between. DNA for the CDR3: TGTGCCAGCAGTCACTATGGGAAGGAAGAGACCCAGTACTTC. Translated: CASSHYGKEETQYF.

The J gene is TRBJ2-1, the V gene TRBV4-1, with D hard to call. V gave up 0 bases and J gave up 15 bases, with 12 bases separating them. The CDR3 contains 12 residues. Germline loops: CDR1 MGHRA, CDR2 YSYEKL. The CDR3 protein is CASSQDPHVRFF. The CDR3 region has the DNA TGCGCCAGCAGCCAAGATCCCCACGTACGGTTCTTC.

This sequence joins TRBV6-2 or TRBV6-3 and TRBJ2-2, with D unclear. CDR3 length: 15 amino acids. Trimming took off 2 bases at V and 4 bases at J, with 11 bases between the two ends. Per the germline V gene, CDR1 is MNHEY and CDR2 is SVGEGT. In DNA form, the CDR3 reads TGTGCCAGCAGTTACGTCAGGTCGGGCACCGGGGAGCTGTTTTTT. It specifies CASSYVRSGTGELFF.

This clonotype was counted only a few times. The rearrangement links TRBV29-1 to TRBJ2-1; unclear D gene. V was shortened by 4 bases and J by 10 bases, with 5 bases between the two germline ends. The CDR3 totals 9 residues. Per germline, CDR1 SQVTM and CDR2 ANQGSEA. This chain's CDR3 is CSVGKEQFF. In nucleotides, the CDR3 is TGCAGCGTTGGGAAGGAGCAGTTCTTC.

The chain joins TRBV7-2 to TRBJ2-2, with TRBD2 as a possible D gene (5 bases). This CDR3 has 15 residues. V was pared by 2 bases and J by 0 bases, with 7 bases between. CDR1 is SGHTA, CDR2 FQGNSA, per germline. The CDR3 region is CASSLTGTNTGELFF. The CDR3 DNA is TGTGCCAGCAGCTTAACGGGAACGAACACCGGGGAGCTGTTTTTT. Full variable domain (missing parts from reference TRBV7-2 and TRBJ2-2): GAGVSQSPSNKVTEKGKDVELRCDPISGHTALYWYRQSLGQGLEFLIYFQGNSAPDKSGLPSDRFSAERTGGSVSTLTIQRTQQEDSAVYLCASSLTGTNTGELFFGEGSRLTVL.

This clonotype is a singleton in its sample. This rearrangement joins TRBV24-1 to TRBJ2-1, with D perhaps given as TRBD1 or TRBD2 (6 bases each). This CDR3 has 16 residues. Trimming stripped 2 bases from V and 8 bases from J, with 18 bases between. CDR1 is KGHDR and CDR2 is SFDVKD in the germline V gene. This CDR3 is CATSDSSDRLLDEQFF. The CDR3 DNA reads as TGTGCCACCAGTGATTCTAGCGACAGGCTACTTGATGAGCAGTTCTTC.

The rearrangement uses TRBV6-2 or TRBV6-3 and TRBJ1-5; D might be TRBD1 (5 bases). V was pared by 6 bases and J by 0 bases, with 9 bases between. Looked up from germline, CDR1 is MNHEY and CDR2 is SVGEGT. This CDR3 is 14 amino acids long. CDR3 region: CASRKTVSNQPQHF. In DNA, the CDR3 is TGTGCCAGCAGGAAGACAGTTAGCAATCAGCCCCAGCATTTT.

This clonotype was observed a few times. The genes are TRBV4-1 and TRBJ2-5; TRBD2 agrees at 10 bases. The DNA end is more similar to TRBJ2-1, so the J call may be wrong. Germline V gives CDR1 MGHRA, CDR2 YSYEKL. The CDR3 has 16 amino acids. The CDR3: CASSQDWASGGNEQFF. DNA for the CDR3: TGCGCCAGCAGCCAAGATTGGGCTAGCGGGGGAAATGAGCAGTTCTTC.

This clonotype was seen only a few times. The CDR3 coding sequence is TGTGCCAGCAATTCCCGCATCGGGCTGAACTACGAGCAGTACTTC. Protein: CASNSRIGLNYEQYF. The gene calls are TRBV28 and TRBJ2-7; no clear D gene. Between the trimmed V and J ends, which lost 7 bases and 3 bases, there was a span of 19 bases. The CDR3 has 15 residues. The germline CDR1 and CDR2 sequences are MDHEN and SYDVKM. The full variable domain, in which reference TRBV28 and TRBJ2-7 provide the parts outside the CDR3, is DVKVTQSSRYLVKRTGEKVFLECVQDMDHENMFWYRQDPGLGLRLIYFSYDVKMKEKGDIPEGYSVSREKKERFSLILESASTNQTSMYLCASNSRIGLNYEQYFGPGTRLTVT.

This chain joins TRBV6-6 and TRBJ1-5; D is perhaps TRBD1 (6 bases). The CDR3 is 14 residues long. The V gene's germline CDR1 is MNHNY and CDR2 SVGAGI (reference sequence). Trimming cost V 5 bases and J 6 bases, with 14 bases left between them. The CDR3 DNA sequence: TGTGCCAGCAGTCTGACGGGAGGGGGTCAGCCCCAGCATTTT. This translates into CASSLTGGGQPQHF.

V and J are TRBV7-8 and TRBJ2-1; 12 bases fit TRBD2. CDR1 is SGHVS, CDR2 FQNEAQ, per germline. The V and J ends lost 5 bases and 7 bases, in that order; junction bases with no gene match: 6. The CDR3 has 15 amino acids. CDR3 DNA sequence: TGTGCCAGCAGCGCGACTAGCGGGAGTCTGAATGAGCAGTTCTTC. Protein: CASSATSGSLNEQFF.

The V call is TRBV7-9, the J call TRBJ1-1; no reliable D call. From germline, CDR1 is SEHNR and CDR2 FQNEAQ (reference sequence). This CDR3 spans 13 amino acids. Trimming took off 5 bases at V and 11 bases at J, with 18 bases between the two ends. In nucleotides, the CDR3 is TGTGCCAGCAGCCCGACGGGAAGCCCCATCGCTTTCTTT. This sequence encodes CASSPTGSPIAFF.

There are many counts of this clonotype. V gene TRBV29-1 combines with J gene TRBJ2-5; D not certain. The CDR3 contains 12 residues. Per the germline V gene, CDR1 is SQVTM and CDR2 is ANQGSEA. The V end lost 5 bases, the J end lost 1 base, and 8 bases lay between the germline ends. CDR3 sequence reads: CSVWTAQETQYF. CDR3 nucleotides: TGCAGCGTTTGGACGGCCCAAGAGACCCAGTACTTC.

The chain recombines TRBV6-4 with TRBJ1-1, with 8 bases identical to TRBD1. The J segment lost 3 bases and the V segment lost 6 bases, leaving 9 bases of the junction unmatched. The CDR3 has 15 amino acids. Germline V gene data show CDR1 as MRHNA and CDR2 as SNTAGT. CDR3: CASSSPDREDTEAFF. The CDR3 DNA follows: TGTGCCAGCAGCTCCCCGGACAGGGAGGACACTGAAGCTTTCTTT.

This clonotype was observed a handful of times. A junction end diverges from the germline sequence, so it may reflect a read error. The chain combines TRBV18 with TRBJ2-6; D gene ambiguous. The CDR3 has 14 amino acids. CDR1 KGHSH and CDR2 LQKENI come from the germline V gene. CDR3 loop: CASPPGSGANVLTF. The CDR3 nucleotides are TGTGCCAGCCCACCCGGCTCTGGGGCCAACGTCCTGACTTTC.

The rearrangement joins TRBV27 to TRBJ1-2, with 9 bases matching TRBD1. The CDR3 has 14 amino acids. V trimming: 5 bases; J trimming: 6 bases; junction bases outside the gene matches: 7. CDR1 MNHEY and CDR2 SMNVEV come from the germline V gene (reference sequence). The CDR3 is CASSRIDRGNGYTF. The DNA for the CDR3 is TGTGCCAGCAGTCGCATAGACAGGGGGAATGGCTACACCTTC.